One TCR beta chain is described in this entry. This clonotype was observed a handful of times. Its antigen target is currently unknown. Base qualities are not recorded, but no much larger clone differs from it by a single base. TCR beta CDR3 regions were amplified from RNA transcripts for repertoire sequencing. The first round of RT-PCR was done with HTBI primers and the Qiagen OneStep RT-PCR kit, and was followed by a second round of multiplex PCR, then size selection and purification. Libraries were sequenced on an Illumina HiSeq2000 using paired-end 100 bp reads. The published analysis was carried out like this. Reads were processed with SOAPnuke, discarding reads with adapters, uncalled bases, mean Phred below 15, or no exact constant-primer or identifier match. COPE v1.2.5 was used to merge the high-quality paired reads. Unique nucleotide sequences were defined as clonotypes and aligned to IMGT TRB V, D and J references using MiTCR v1.1. The analysis was limited to V-J combinations with a frequency above 0.0001, which together covered over 99% of the repertoires. A TCR clonal expansion and chaos score per V-J combination was defined as the ratio of F50 clonal expansion to chaos observed in the TCRdist matrix. Welch's t-statistics and random forest were used to reduce the features to around 13 V-J combinations, which were then used as input to a naive Bayes classifier. Thyroid-blood repertoire similarity was quantified with the Morisita-Horn index. The public reads were run again by TCRdb, first through fastp at Q25 and then through MiXCR, and only productive beta chains were kept. A single entry per CDR3 protein holds the most common genes and DNA from its merged rows. The V and J calls and clone size are TCRdb's, not the authors'. The sample table holds over a million distinct CDR3 sequences, of which around a third were seen once. Roughly 10% of the sample is taken by the ten largest.

These data are taken from a study of Graves' ophthalmopathy and Graves' hyperthyroidism (dated by TCRdb to 2016 to 2019). Notes on the research overall: A patient counted as having stable hyperthyroidism if there was no progression to ophthalmopathy within 18 months of follow-up. In total, 135 blood samples were TCR-sequenced: 40 to 45 ophthalmopathy, over 70 hyperthyroidism and about 17 hyperthyroidism-to-ophthalmopathy patients. The study used TCR beta repertoire signatures to distinguish Graves' ophthalmopathy from Graves' hyperthyroidism and to predict progression to ophthalmopathy. To explore V-J signatures distinguishing ophthalmopathy from hyperthyroidism, a discovery set of around 100 patients (more than 40 ophthalmopathy, 55 to 60 stable hyperthyroidism) was enrolled. For independent validation, a separate cohort was made up of around 19 hyperthyroidism patients plus 17 patients who later progressed from hyperthyroidism to ophthalmopathy. After sampling, hyperthyroidism patients received methimazole starting at 30 mg daily, and ophthalmopathy patients received high-dose intravenous methylprednisolone. In five or six hyperthyroidism patients, the T-cell repertoires found in thyroid tissue were compared with those found in blood.

Beyond this particular receptor, the publication reports: In validation, the model predicted ophthalmopathy progression with about 70% sensitivity and approximately 72% specificity; some 13 predicted patients were CT-confirmed with GO in a median of approximately 6.5 months. Most expanded thyroid clonotypes with a frequency above 0.001 also appeared in blood, which suggests that blood repertoires may reflect the immune response in the thyroid. The 13-signature model separated ophthalmopathy from stable hyperthyroidism with 85% to 90% sensitivity and approximately 81% specificity in cross-validation, and 80%/75% in the test set. No statistical method was used to set the sample size in advance, and the investigators knew which group each participant was assigned to.

According to the germline V gene (reference sequence), CDR1 reads LNHDA and CDR2 reads SQIVND. V lost 6 bases and J lost 0 bases, and the count of bases not matched to a germline gene is 15. The CDR3 goes from the cysteine to the phenylalanine over 18 residues. Only the CDR3 part of the read is kept: 54 bases, read in frame from the first base. Hyperthyroidism patients were newly diagnosed, with disease duration under 2 months, and aged 18 to 65 years. Patients with other autoimmune diseases, uncontrolled infections, pregnancy or lactation were excluded. Diagnosis was based on clinical symptoms, serum thyroxine, TRAb, thyroid ultrasound and orbital computed tomography. Trizol reagent was used to extract the total RNA, and its quality was then checked on an Agilent 2100 Bioanalyzer.

The sequence derives from an adult man with Graves' hyperthyroidism. The chain employs TRBV19 and TRBJ1-2, and 8 bases in between align with TRBD1. Sequencing input: peripheral blood or thyroid tissue (not recorded which). The sequenced DNA: TGTGCCAGTAGCGGACAGGGAAGAGCAGGGGGGTCTAACTATGGCTACACCTTC. Translated, it gives CASSGQGRAGGSNYGYTF.